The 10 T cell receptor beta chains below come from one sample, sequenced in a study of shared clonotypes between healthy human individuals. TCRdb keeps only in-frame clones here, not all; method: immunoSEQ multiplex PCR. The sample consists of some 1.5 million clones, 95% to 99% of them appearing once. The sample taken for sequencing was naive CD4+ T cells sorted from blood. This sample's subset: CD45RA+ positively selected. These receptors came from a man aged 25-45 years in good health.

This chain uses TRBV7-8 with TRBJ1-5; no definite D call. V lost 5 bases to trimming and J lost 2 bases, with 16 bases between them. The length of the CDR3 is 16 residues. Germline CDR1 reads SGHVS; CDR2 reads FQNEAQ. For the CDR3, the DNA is TGTGCCAGCAGCCGCGGACCCCTTAAGGGCAATCAGCCCCAGCATTTT. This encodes CASSRGPLKGNQPQHF.

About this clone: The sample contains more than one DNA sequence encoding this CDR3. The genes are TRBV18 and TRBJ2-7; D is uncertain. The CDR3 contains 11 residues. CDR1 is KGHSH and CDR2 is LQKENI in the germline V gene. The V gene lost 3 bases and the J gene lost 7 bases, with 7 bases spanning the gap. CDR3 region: CASSPLGEQYF. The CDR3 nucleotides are TGTGCCAGCTCACCCTTAGGGGAGCAGTACTTC. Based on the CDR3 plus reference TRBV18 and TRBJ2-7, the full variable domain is NAGVMQNPRHLVRRRGQEARLRCSPMKGHSHVYWYRQLPEEGLKFMVYLQKENIIDESGMPKERFSAEFPKEGPSILRIQQVVRGDSAAYFCASSPLGEQYFGPGTRLTVT.

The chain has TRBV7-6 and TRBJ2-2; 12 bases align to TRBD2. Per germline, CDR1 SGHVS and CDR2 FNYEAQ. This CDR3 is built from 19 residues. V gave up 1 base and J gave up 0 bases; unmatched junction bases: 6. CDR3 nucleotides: TGTGCCAGCAGCTTAGTGGTAGCTAGCGGGAGGGCGAACACCGGGGAGCTGTTTTTT. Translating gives CASSLVVASGRANTGELFF.

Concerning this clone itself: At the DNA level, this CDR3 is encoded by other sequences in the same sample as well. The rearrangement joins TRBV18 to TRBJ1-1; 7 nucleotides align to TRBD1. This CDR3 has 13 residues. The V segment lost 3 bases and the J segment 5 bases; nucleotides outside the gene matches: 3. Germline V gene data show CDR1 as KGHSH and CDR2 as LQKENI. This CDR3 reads CASSPTGTTEAFF. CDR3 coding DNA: TGTGCCAGCTCACCGACAGGGACTACTGAAGCTTTCTTT.

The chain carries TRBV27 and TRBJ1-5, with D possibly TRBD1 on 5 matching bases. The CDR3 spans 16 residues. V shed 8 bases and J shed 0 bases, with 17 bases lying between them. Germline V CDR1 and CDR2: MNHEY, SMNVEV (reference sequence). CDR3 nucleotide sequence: TGTGCCAGCGGACCCAAGTGGCAGGGTAGCAATCAGCCCCAGCATTTT. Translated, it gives CASGPKWQGSNQPQHF.

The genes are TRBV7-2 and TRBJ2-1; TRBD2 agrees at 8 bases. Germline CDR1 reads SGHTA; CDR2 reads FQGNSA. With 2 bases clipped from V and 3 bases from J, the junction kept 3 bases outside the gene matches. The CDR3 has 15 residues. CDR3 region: CASSLLGLVYNEQFF. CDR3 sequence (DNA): TGTGCCAGCAGCTTATTGGGACTAGTCTACAATGAGCAGTTCTTC.

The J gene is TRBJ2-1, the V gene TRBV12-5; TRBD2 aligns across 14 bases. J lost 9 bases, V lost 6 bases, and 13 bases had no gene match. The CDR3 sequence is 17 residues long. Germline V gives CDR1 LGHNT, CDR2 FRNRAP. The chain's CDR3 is CASGPTSGRAYVGEQFF. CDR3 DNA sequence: TGTGCTAGTGGCCCGACTAGCGGGAGGGCCTATGTAGGTGAGCAGTTCTTC.

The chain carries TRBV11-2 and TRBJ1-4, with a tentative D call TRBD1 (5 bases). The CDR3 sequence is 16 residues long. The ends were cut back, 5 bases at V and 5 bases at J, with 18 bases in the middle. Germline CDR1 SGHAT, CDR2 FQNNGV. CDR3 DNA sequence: TGTGCCAGCAGCCTCAGCCGGTGGGGCCCGAATGAAAAACTGTTTTTT. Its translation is CASSLSRWGPNEKLFF.

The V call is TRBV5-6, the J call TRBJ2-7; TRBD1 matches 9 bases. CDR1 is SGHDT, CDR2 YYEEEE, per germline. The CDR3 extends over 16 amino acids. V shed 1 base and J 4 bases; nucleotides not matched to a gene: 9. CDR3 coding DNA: TGTGCCAGCAGCTTGATGTACAGGGGGCGCCGGTACGAGCAGTACTTC. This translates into CASSLMYRGRRYEQYF. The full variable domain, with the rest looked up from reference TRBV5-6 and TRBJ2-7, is DAGVTQSPTHLIKTRGQQVTLRCSPKSGHDTVSWYQQALGQGPQFIFQYYEEEERQRGNFPDRFSGHQFPNYSSELNVNALLLGDSALYLCASSLMYRGRRYEQYFGPGTRLTVT.

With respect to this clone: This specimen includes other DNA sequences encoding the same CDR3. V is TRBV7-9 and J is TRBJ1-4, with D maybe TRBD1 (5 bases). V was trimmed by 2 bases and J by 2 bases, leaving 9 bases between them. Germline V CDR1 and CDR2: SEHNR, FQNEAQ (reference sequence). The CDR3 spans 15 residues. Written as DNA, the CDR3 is TGTGCCAGCAGCTTAAGCAGGGCCACTAATGAAAAACTGTTTTTT. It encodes CASSLSRATNEKLFF.